One sample yielded the 4 T cell receptor beta chains listed below, sequenced in a study of long-term antiretroviral therapy in people with HIV. Runs used v3.0 of the immunoSEQ assay and were done at survey level. This table comes from immunoSEQ multiplex PCR, and its TCRdb copy is limited to in-frame clones, with some not included. This table has some 24,000 clones, approximately 80% appearing once. The specimen was unsorted PBMCs, collected 4.4 years after starting antiretroviral therapy. The receptors come from a young man with HIV.

The chain has TRBV10-3 and TRBJ1-2, with 7 positions matching TRBD1. Germline CDR1 is ENHRY and CDR2 is SYGVKD. The CDR3 consists of 15 residues. V shed 2 bases and J 7 bases; nucleotides not matched to a gene: 10. The CDR3 reads CAISEPRTGEAGYTF. In DNA form, the CDR3 reads TGTGCCATCAGTGAGCCTCGGACAGGAGAGGCTGGCTACACCTTC.

V is TRBV6-6 and J is TRBJ1-2; TRBD1 agrees at 7 bases. This CDR3 contains 14 residues. Trimming took 5 bases from V and 3 from J; bases not matched to a gene: 6. Germline values: CDR1 MNHNY, CDR2 SVGAGI (reference sequence). CDR3 DNA: TGTGCCAGCAGTGGAATAGGGGGCGACTATGGCTACACCTTC. Amino acids: CASSGIGGDYGYTF.

The J gene is TRBJ2-7, the V gene TRBV6-5; TRBD1 matches 10 bases. V shed 3 bases, J shed 4 bases, and the junction held 3 bases outside the gene matches. CDR3 length equals 14 residues. Germline CDR1 is MNHEY and CDR2 is SVGAGI. The CDR3 sequence is CASSYGQGVYEQYF. As DNA, the CDR3 is TGTGCCAGCAGTTATGGACAGGGGGTTTACGAGCAGTACTTC.

This chain connects TRBV10-3 to TRBJ2-1, with 7 bases identical to TRBD2. This CDR3 region has 16 residues. Looked up from germline, CDR1 is ENHRY and CDR2 is SYGVKD. The V segment lost 4 bases and the J segment 0 bases; nucleotides outside the gene matches: 6. The CDR3 DNA reads as TGTGCCATCAGTGGCACTAGCGAGAGCTCCTACAATGAGCAGTTCTTC. Protein: CAISGTSESSYNEQFF.